Given below is one T cell receptor beta chain in context. The antigen is unknown. V gave up 2 bases and J gave up 4 bases; unmatched junction bases: 4. The CDR3 covers 14 residues. The germline CDR1 and CDR2 sequences are MNHEY and SVGEGT. Libraries were prepared by immunoSEQ multiplex PCR; TCRdb keeps only in-frame clonotypes and omits some of them. This table holds approximately 100,000 clones, 90% to 95% found once. This sample is drawn from a study of T cell responses to AZD1222 COVID-19 vaccine. For the study at large: Pooling of second doses given at about 4 or about 12 weeks was done.

Study-level points and caveats: Among spike-specific TCRs, nearly half reportedly target unmutated variant regions. The donor group comprised mostly white British people and more females; the analysis possibly underestimated clonal diversity. Baseline seropositivity characterized only a handful of AZD1222 recipients.

The rearrangement links TRBV6-2 or TRBV6-3 to TRBJ1-2, with 7 bases that match TRBD1. The material sequenced was peripheral blood, taken on day 0 of AZD1222 vaccination. The receptor's source is an adult in good health. The CDR3 nucleotides are TGTGCCAGCAGTTACATTGGGGACAGCTATGGCTACACCTTC. This codes for CASSYIGDSYGYTF.